These 7 T cell receptor beta chains came from one sample sequenced in a study of shared clonotypes between healthy human individuals. Sequenced by immunoSEQ multiplex PCR; TCRdb stores in-frame clones only, minus some. The data hold approximately 2.5 million clones, with 93% observed a single time. The specimen was naive CD4+ T cells from PBMCs. Subset of the sample: CD45RA+ positively selected. These receptors were obtained from a man aged 18 to 29 in good health. Some clones in this sample may be carry-over from other donors' samples.

There are a few counts of this clone. The CDR3, as DNA: TGTGCCAGCAGCGCCATATCGAACACTGAAGCTTTCTTT. Its translation is CASSAISNTEAFF. V is TRBV9 and J is TRBJ1-1; D is ambiguous. V gave up 3 bases and J gave up 1 base, with 7 bases separating them. Germline CDR1 reads SGDLS; CDR2 reads YYNGEE. The CDR3 length is 13 residues.

The chain employs TRBV11-2 and TRBJ2-5; D not certain. Germline V lookup: CDR1 SGHAT, CDR2 FQNNGV. The V gene lost 5 bases and the J gene lost 4 bases, with 11 bases spanning the gap. The CDR3 is 13 amino acids. The CDR3 loop reads CASSLVVGETQYF. The CDR3 nucleotides read TGTGCCAGCAGCCTTGTCGTAGGAGAGACCCAGTACTTC.

The chain is built from TRBV7-3 and TRBJ2-3; the D gene is possibly TRBD1 (5 bases). Looked up from germline, CDR1 is SGHTA and CDR2 is FQGTGA. Trimming cost V 5 bases and J 4 bases, with 16 bases left between them. The length of the CDR3 is 15 residues. This CDR3 is CASSASVGLADTQYF. For the CDR3, the DNA is TGTGCCAGCAGCGCCTCGGTGGGGCTCGCAGATACGCAGTATTTT.

This chain uses TRBV25-1 with TRBJ2-7; no reliable D call. This CDR3 contains 13 residues. Germline-derived CDR1 and CDR2 are MGHDK and SYGVNS. Trimming removed 6 bases from V and 4 bases from J, with 13 bases in between. The CDR3 region has the DNA TGTGCCAGCAGGACCTATCAAAGGTACGAGCAGTACTTC. Its translation is CASRTYQRYEQYF.

The V gene is TRBV5-1, the J gene TRBJ2-5, with TRBD2 identical over 10 bases. Trimming cost V 7 bases and J 4 bases; bases outside gene matches: 22. Germline CDR1 is SGHRS and CDR2 is YFSETQ. This CDR3 contains 19 residues. CDR3 protein: CASSSVYSGRAGEGETQYF. The CDR3 DNA sequence: TGCGCCAGCTCCTCAGTGTACAGCGGGAGGGCCGGGGAGGGAGAGACCCAGTACTTC.

The genes are TRBV10-1 and TRBJ1-1, with D possibly being TRBD1 (5 bases). CDR1 WNHNN and CDR2 SYGVQD come from the germline V gene (reference sequence). This CDR3 has 12 residues. The ends were cut back, 0 bases at V and 10 bases at J, with 9 bases in the middle. CDR3: CASSESGGTAFF. CDR3 nucleotides: TGCGCCAGCAGTGAGTCAGGCGGGACAGCTTTCTTT.

This clone showed up just once. J is TRBJ2-5 and V is TRBV6-4; unclear D gene. Germline lookup yields CDR1 MRHNA and CDR2 SNTAGT. V shed 3 bases and J shed 5 bases, with 10 bases lying between them. CDR3 length: 13 residues. This CDR3 is CASSEPIRETQYF. Here the CDR3 DNA reads TGTGCCAGCAGTGAACCGATCAGGGAGACCCAGTACTTC.